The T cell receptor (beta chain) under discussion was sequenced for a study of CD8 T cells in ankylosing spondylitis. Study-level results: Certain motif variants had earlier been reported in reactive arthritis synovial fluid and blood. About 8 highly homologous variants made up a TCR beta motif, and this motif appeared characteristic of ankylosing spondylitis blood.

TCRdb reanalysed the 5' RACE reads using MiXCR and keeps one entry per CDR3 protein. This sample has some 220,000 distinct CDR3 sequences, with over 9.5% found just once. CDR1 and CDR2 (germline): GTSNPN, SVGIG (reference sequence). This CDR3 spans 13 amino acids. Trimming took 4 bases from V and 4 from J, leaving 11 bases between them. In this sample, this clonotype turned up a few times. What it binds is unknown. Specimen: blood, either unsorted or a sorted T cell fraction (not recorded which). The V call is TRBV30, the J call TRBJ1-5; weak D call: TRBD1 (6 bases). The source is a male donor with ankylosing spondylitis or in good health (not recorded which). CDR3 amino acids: CAWNGGGNQPQHF. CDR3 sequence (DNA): TGTGCCTGGAATGGAGGGGGGAATCAGCCCCAGCATTTT.